These T cell receptor beta chains were read from a single sample in a study of T-cell reconstitution after alpha-beta-depleted transplantation in children. TCRdb used MiXCR to reprocess the PCR reads, holding one entry per CDR3 protein. Of about 610,000 distinct CDR3 sequences in the sample, roughly a tenth were seen once. Source: PBMCs from the stem cell graft donor, taken from the stem cell graft. Receptors originate from a human donor who donated a stem cell graft to a child with acute myeloid leukemia. Both conserved end residues are part of each CDR3. The D gene is left open where the match is weak. Clone size is not always given. Where it is, it says once, few, many or a class for expanded clones.

TRBV6-2/TRBV6-3	TRBJ2-1	few	TRBD2	CASRGTSGDSYNEQFF	TGTGCCAGCAGGGGGACTAGCGGGGACTCCTACAATGAGCAGTTCTTC
TRBV7-9	TRBJ1-2	many	TRBD1	CASSRNSGGRSYGYTF	TGTGCCAGCAGCAGAAATTCAGGGGGACGGAGCTATGGCTACACCTTC
TRBV20-1	TRBJ1-2	many	-	CSASGTTAHGYTF	TGCAGTGCTAGTGGTACTACGGCCCATGGCTACACCTTC
TRBV7-6	TRBJ2-7	many	TRBD1	CASSLGQVTYEQYF	TGTGCCAGCAGCCTGGGACAGGTTACCTACGAGCAGTACTTC
TRBV6-2/TRBV6-3	TRBJ2-1	-	-	CASSYSEAGDSYNEQFF	TGTGCCAGCAGTTACTCGGAAGCAGGGGATTCCTACAATGAGCAGTTCTTC
TRBV5-1	TRBJ2-1	few	-	CASSSGRLGANEQFF	TGCGCCAGCAGCTCGGGGAGGTTGGGGGCTAATGAGCAGTTCTTC
TRBV28	TRBJ2-1	many	-	CASKPISGEQFF	TGTGCCAGCAAGCCCATAAGCGGTGAGCAGTTCTTC
TRBV7-3	TRBJ2-2	-	-	CASSSPEGTGELFF	TGTGCCAGCAGCTCTCCCGAGGGGACCGGGGAGCTGTTTTTT
TRBV4-2	TRBJ1-5	-	-	CASSQEGGNSNQPQHF	TGTGCCAGCAGCCAAGAAGGAGGTAACAGCAATCAGCCCCAGCATTTT
TRBV20-1	TRBJ2-5	few	TRBD2	CSARVQGSGNEETQYF	TGCAGTGCTAGAGTACAAGGTAGCGGGAATGAAGAGACCCAGTACTTC
TRBV20-1	TRBJ2-7	few	-	CSAPGGRDHPYEQYF	TGCAGTGCCCCCGGGGGTCGGGACCACCCTTACGAGCAGTACTTC
TRBV30	TRBJ1-2	many	TRBD1	CAWRRDRPFGYTF	TGTGCCTGGCGTCGGGACAGGCCTTTTGGCTACACCTTC
TRBV4-3	TRBJ1-1	many	-	CASSRGRNTEAFF	TGCGCCAGCAGCCGGGGGAGGAACACTGAAGCTTTCTTT
TRBV7-3	TRBJ2-4	-	-	CASSPGRGGIQYF	TGTGCCAGCAGCCCGGGGAGAGGGGGCATTCAGTACTTC
TRBV11-2	TRBJ1-4	-	TRBD1	CASSYGQGTEKLFF	TGTGCCAGCAGCTACGGACAGGGGACTGAAAAACTGTTTTTT
TRBV7-9	TRBJ1-3	few	-	CASSLEGGTHTIYF	TGTGCCAGCAGCTTAGAAGGCGGTACCCACACCATATATTTT
TRBV7-9	TRBJ2-3	-	TRBD2	CATVTGTSGSRDTQYF	TGTGCCACCGTAACCGGGACTAGCGGGAGTCGGGATACGCAGTATTTT
TRBV6-2/TRBV6-3	TRBJ2-7	few	-	CASSYSKGRRTGGAYEQYF	TGTGCCAGCAGTTACTCGAAAGGTAGGAGGACTGGAGGTGCCTACGAGCAGTACTTC
TRBV6-2/TRBV6-3	TRBJ2-1	few	-	CTSSWGLLYNEQFF	TGTACCAGCAGTTGGGGACTTCTGTACAATGAGCAGTTCTTC
TRBV6-2/TRBV6-3	TRBJ2-7	-	TRBD2	CASSYSAGGPSSTYEQYF	TGTGCCAGCAGTTACTCGGCGGGAGGGCCGTCCTCCACCTACGAGCAGTACTTC
TRBV6-2/TRBV6-3	TRBJ2-7	-	TRBD2	CASSRTAGDLTNEQYF	TGTGCCAGCAGCCGAACGGCGGGAGACCTTACGAACGAGCAGTACTTC
TRBV12-3/TRBV12-4	TRBJ1-2	few	-	CASSFFLGGFYGYTF	TGTGCCAGCAGTTTCTTCCTCGGGGGCTTCTATGGCTACACCTTC
TRBV6-2/TRBV6-3	TRBJ2-7	many	TRBD1	CASSNFGQGAYEQYF	TGTGCCAGCAGTAATTTTGGGCAGGGGGCCTACGAGCAGTACTTC
TRBV7-9	TRBJ2-1	-	-	CASSRLGEQFF	TGTGCCAGCAGCCGGTTGGGTGAGCAGTTCTTC
TRBV6-2/TRBV6-3	TRBJ2-1	many	TRBD1	CASSRTGGASYNEQFF	TGTGCCAGCAGTCGCACAGGGGGCGCCTCCTACAATGAGCAGTTCTTC
TRBV5-1	TRBJ1-1	many	TRBD1	CASSFPGQGESEAFF	TGCGCCAGCAGCTTTCCGGGACAGGGGGAATCTGAAGCTTTCTTT
TRBV6-2/TRBV6-3	TRBJ2-1	-	-	CASARHLSSYNEQFF	TGTGCCAGCGCCCGGCACTTGAGCTCCTACAATGAGCAGTTCTTC
TRBV12-3/TRBV12-4	TRBJ2-3	many	-	CASSFPGEGADTQYF	TGTGCCAGCAGTTTCCCAGGGGAAGGGGCAGATACGCAGTATTTT
TRBV20-1	TRBJ1-2	few	-	CSVAGAEGYTF	TGCAGTGTAGCAGGGGCGGAAGGCTACACCTTC
TRBV5-4	TRBJ1-1	few	-	CASSPFRGNTEAFF	TGTGCCAGCAGCCCTTTCCGGGGGAACACTGAAGCTTTCTTT
TRBV27	TRBJ2-1	few	TRBD2	CASSLFAGTSGSSLVYEQFF	TGTGCCAGCAGTTTATTCGCTGGGACTAGCGGGAGTTCCCTGGTCTATGAGCAGTTCTTC
TRBV12-5	TRBJ2-7	many	TRBD1	CASAPDRGGYEQYF	TGTGCTAGTGCCCCCGACAGGGGAGGTTACGAGCAGTACTTC
TRBV20-1	TRBJ2-2	-	TRBD2	CCATLAGVRNTGELFF	TGCTGTGCTACCCTAGCGGGAGTCCGGAACACCGGGGAGCTGTTTTTT
TRBV15	TRBJ2-1	few	-	CATSRETDNEQFF	TGTGCCACCAGCAGAGAAACCGACAATGAGCAGTTCTTC
TRBV5-6	TRBJ2-3	-	TRBD2	CASSRTSVKDTQYF	TGTGCCAGCAGCCGGACTAGCGTTAAAGATACGCAGTATTTT
TRBV2	TRBJ1-1	-	-	CASRKGDMNTEAFF	TGTGCCAGCAGAAAGGGGGACATGAACACTGAAGCTTTCTTT
TRBV10-2	TRBJ1-2	few	-	CASSESSGLGYTF	TGCGCCAGCAGTGAGTCTTCAGGGCTCGGCTACACCTTC
TRBV11-2	TRBJ2-1	few	TRBD2	CASSYLGVAGGYEQFF	TGTGCCAGCAGTTACCTCGGCGTAGCGGGAGGATATGAGCAGTTCTTC
TRBV29-1	TRBJ2-1	-	TRBD2	CSAASLAGTGNEQFF	TGCAGCGCTGCTTCACTAGCGGGTACGGGGAATGAGCAGTTCTTC
TRBV28	TRBJ2-1	-	-	CASRSHRPNEQFF	TGTGCCAGCAGATCGCACCGCCCCAATGAGCAGTTCTTC
TRBV29-1	TRBJ2-1	many	-	CSVERPNEQFF	TGCAGCGTTGAACGTCCCAATGAGCAGTTCTTC
TRBV2	TRBJ2-3	-	TRBD2	CASKWREVTDTQYF	TGTGCCAGCAAGTGGCGGGAGGTAACAGATACGCAGTATTTT
TRBV28	TRBJ2-7	few	-	CASSFAWGGYEQYF	TGTGCCAGCAGTTTCGCCTGGGGCGGCTACGAGCAGTACTTC
TRBV11-2	TRBJ2-7	many	-	CASSPGQFYEQYF	TGTGCCAGCAGCCCCGGGCAGTTCTACGAGCAGTACTTC
TRBV20-1	TRBJ2-7	few	-	CSARDQGSYEQYF	TGCAGTGCTAGAGACCAGGGGTCCTACGAGCAGTACTTC
TRBV13	TRBJ1-5	few	TRBD1	CASSAPGGYSNQPQHF	TGTGCCAGCAGCGCCCCAGGGGGATATAGCAATCAGCCCCAGCATTTT
TRBV9	TRBJ1-4	few	-	CASSGGGGFGEKLFF	TGTGCCAGCAGCGGAGGTGGAGGGTTCGGTGAAAAACTGTTTTTT
TRBV27	TRBJ2-5	-	-	CASSFPGTRTQYF	TGTGCCAGCAGTTTCCCCGGGACCAGGACCCAGTACTTC
TRBV7-2	TRBJ2-1	many	-	CASSFSGSGYNEQFF	TGTGCCAGCAGCTTTTCGGGTAGCGGCTACAATGAGCAGTTCTTC
TRBV28	TRBJ2-5	many	-	CASSLWGAAGEEGETQYF	TGTGCCAGCAGTTTATGGGGGGCGGCAGGGGAGGAGGGAGAGACCCAGTACTTC
TRBV12-3/TRBV12-4	TRBJ2-5	many	TRBD1	CASSLRDRGETQYF	TGTGCCAGCAGTTTAAGGGACAGGGGAGAGACCCAGTACTTC
TRBV3-1	TRBJ2-7	-	TRBD2	CASSHLPAGGPGEQYF	TGTGCCAGCAGCCACTTGCCGGCGGGAGGGCCGGGTGAGCAGTACTTC
TRBV12-3/TRBV12-4	TRBJ1-1	-	-	CASSWKVGTEAFF	TGTGCCAGCAGTTGGAAGGTGGGCACTGAAGCTTTCTTT
TRBV29-1	TRBJ1-2	many	-	CSVVGGNYGYTF	TGCAGCGTTGTGGGGGGCAACTATGGCTACACCTTC
TRBV9	TRBJ2-3	few	-	CASNPYPSAHVTDTQYF	TGTGCCAGCAACCCCTATCCTAGCGCTCATGTCACAGATACGCAGTATTTT